The next 24 T cell receptor beta chains were all read from a single sample in a study of blood T cell repertoires in COVID-19. Profiling relied on immunoSEQ multiplex PCR, and the TCRdb table lists in-frame clones only, not all of them. The sample holds roughly 130,000 clones, 70% to 85% seen once. Material for sequencing was peripheral blood. The receptors originated from a woman in her forties or fifties with acute or convalescent COVID-19.

The chain couples TRBV7-6 to TRBJ2-1; 10 nucleotides agree with TRBD2. Germline V gene lookup returns CDR1 SGHVS and CDR2 FNYEAQ. The CDR3 runs to 17 residues. V was pared by 11 bases and J by 0 bases, with 13 bases of the junction left unmatched. For the CDR3, the DNA is TGTGCCGTAGGGACTAGCGTCATTGGGGCCTCCTACAATGAGCAGTTCTTC. Amino acid sequence: CAVGTSVIGASYNEQFF.

The chain employs TRBV6-1 and TRBJ1-2; D is unresolved. Trimming removed 3 bases at V and 7 bases at J, with 15 bases between. Germline V gene sequence: CDR1 MNHNS, CDR2 SASEGT. The CDR3 loop spans 14 amino acids. As DNA, the CDR3 is TGTGCCAGCAGTGAGGAGGGAACAATTCCTGGCTACACCTTC. It yields the protein CASSEEGTIPGYTF.

This sequence joins TRBV9 and TRBJ1-3; perhaps TRBD1 as D (5 bases). The CDR3 is made up of 14 amino acids. Germline CDR1 and CDR2: SGDLS and YYNGEE. V was clipped by 4 bases and J by 7 bases, with 15 bases between them. CDR3 region: CASSPSMGGNTIYF. The DNA of the CDR3 is TGTGCCAGCAGCCCATCGATGGGGGGTAACACCATATATTTT.

CDR3 loop: CASRMTSGSSYEQYF. CDR3 in DNA: TGTGCCAGCAGGATGACTAGCGGAAGCTCCTACGAGCAGTACTTC. J is TRBJ2-7 and V is TRBV6-5; 9 bases map to TRBD2. CDR3 length: 15 residues. Per the germline V gene, CDR1 is MNHEY and CDR2 is SVGAGI. After removal of 6 bases from V and 0 bases from J, the junction contained 6 bases not matched to a gene.

The chain has TRBV7-2 and TRBJ1-2; the D gene is possibly TRBD1 (6 bases). The CDR3 extends over 14 amino acids. Per the germline V gene, CDR1 is SGHTA and CDR2 is FQGNSA. V lost 2 bases and J 6 bases, leaving 13 bases between the germline ends. The CDR3 region has the DNA TGTGCCAGCAGCTTATTTGAGACAGGTCATGGCTACACCTTC. As protein: CASSLFETGHGYTF. Variable domain in full (rest from reference TRBV7-2 and TRBJ1-2): GAGVSQSPSNKVTEKGKDVELRCDPISGHTALYWYRQSLGQGLEFLIYFQGNSAPDKSGLPSDRFSAERTGGSVSTLTIQRTQQEDSAVYLCASSLFETGHGYTFGSGTRLTVV.

The V call is TRBV11-2, the J call TRBJ2-2, with 7 bases fitting TRBD1. The CDR3 length is 13 residues. The V and J ends lost 5 bases and 6 bases, in that order; junction bases with no gene match: 3. From germline, CDR1 is SGHAT and CDR2 FQNNGV. The CDR3 loop is CASSIGGPGELFF. The CDR3 DNA reads as TGTGCCAGCAGCATAGGGGGCCCCGGGGAGCTGTTTTTT.

The chain employs TRBV11-2 and TRBJ2-7; 10 bases fit TRBD2. Germline assignment: CDR1 SGHAT and CDR2 FQNNGV. V lost 7 bases, J lost 0 bases, and 6 bases stayed unmatched. The CDR3 is made up of 15 amino acids. CDR3 amino acids: CASTILAGSSYEQYF. As DNA, the CDR3 is TGTGCCAGCACCATACTAGCGGGGAGCTCCTACGAGCAGTACTTC.

This clone was picked up one time. The chain couples TRBV2 to TRBJ1-5, with 7 bases fitting TRBD1. CDR3 length: 15 residues. Trimming removed 7 bases from V and 4 bases from J; junction bases left unmatched: 10. Per the germline V gene, CDR1 is SNHLY and CDR2 is FYNNEI. The DNA for the CDR3 is TGTGCCAGCACACCGGGACAGCCCGTTAATCAGCCCCAGCATTTT. Translated, it gives CASTPGQPVNQPQHF.

This clone came up a few times. The chain employs TRBV15 and TRBJ1-1, with 8 nucleotides matching TRBD1. The CDR3 covers 15 residues. Looked up from germline, CDR1 is LNHNV and CDR2 is YYDKDF (reference sequence). J gave up 1 base and V 1 base, and 2 bases lay outside the gene matches. In DNA form, the CDR3 reads TGTGCCACCAGCAGAGGAGGGACAGGGAACACTGAAGCTTTCTTT. Its protein product is CATSRGGTGNTEAFF.

This clone has a handful of counts. This chain joins TRBV4-1 and TRBJ2-7, with 9 bases matching TRBD2. The CDR3 extends over 16 amino acids. Trimming cost V 1 base and J 1 base; bases outside gene matches: 5. Germline loops: CDR1 MGHRA, CDR2 YSYEKL. Here the CDR3 DNA reads TGCGCCAGCAGCCAAGGGATAGCGGGGGCATCCTACGAGCAGTACTTC. This codes for CASSQGIAGASYEQYF.

The V gene is TRBV7-2, the J gene TRBJ1-2; possible D gene TRBD1, 6 bases. From germline, CDR1 is SGHTA and CDR2 FQGNSA. The length of the CDR3 is 14 residues. The ends were cut back, 4 bases at V and 4 bases at J, with 13 bases in the middle. The CDR3 DNA reads TGTGCCAGCAGCTATACATCGGACAGCTATGGCTACACCTTC. Its protein product is CASSYTSDSYGYTF.

The chain couples TRBV9 to TRBJ2-3; 11 bases are shared with TRBD2. The CDR3 sequence is 15 residues long. CDR1 SGDLS and CDR2 YYNGEE come from the germline V gene. J was trimmed by 3 bases and V by 4 bases; bases with no gene match: 4. Written as DNA, the CDR3 is TGTGCCAGCAGCCAGGGACTAGCGGTTACAGATACGCAGTATTTT. Protein product: CASSQGLAVTDTQYF.

The V gene is TRBV2, the J gene TRBJ1-1, with D uncertain. Looked up from germline, CDR1 is SNHLY and CDR2 is FYNNEI. The CDR3 runs to 14 residues. V was trimmed by 3 bases and J by 1 base, leaving 9 bases between them. The CDR3 DNA sequence: TGTGCCAGCAGTGACGGTCACCAGAACACTGAAGCTTTCTTT. Protein: CASSDGHQNTEAFF.

This chain connects TRBV9 to TRBJ2-7, with D tentatively TRBD2 (5 bases). Trimming shortened V by 2 bases and J by 3 bases, and 15 bases separated the two germline ends. Looked up from germline, CDR1 is SGDLS and CDR2 is YYNGEE. CDR3 length equals 15 residues. CDR3 residues: CASSVGSDEIYEQYF. As DNA, the CDR3 is TGTGCCAGCAGCGTGGGTAGCGATGAGATCTACGAGCAGTACTTC.

The count of this clone is one. V gene TRBV3-1 (or the pseudogene TRBV3-2) combines with J gene TRBJ2-1, with 11 bases lining up with TRBD2. CDR1 LGHDT and CDR2 YNNKEL come from the germline V gene (reference sequence). V lost 4 bases and J lost 3; bases outside the gene matches: 2. The CDR3 loop spans 15 amino acids. The CDR3 nucleotides read TGTGCCAGCAGCCCTAGCGGGGGGAACTACAATGAGCAGTTCTTC. Its translation is CASSPSGGNYNEQFF.

The chain links TRBV15 to TRBJ2-7, with D tentatively TRBD2 (6 bases). V shed 0 bases and J shed 3 bases, with 12 bases lying between them. This CDR3 spans 15 amino acids. Germline V lookup: CDR1 LNHNV, CDR2 YYDKDF (reference sequence). CDR3 nucleotides: TGTGCCACCAGCAGAGAAAGGGACGGGGGCTACGAGCAGTACTTC. Translation gives CATSRERDGGYEQYF. Full variable domain (remainder filled in from reference TRBV15 and TRBJ2-7): DAMVIQNPRYQVTQFGKPVTLSCSQTLNHNVMYWYQQKSSQAPKLLFHYYDKDFNNEADTPDNFQSRRPNTSFCFLDIRSPGLGDTAMYLCATSRERDGGYEQYFGPGTRLTVT.

The chain is built from TRBV5-1 and TRBJ2-3; D is perhaps TRBD2 (5 bases). The CDR3 length is 16 residues. Germline loops: CDR1 SGHRS, CDR2 YFSETQ. V was cut by 3 bases and J by 0 bases, with 14 bases left in between. CDR3 in DNA: TGCGCCAGCAGCTCGGCGGGTCCCCTAAGCACAGATACGCAGTATTTT. Its translation is CASSSAGPLSTDTQYF.

The sample holds one count of this clone. The chain couples TRBV7-8 to TRBJ2-3; 13 nucleotides align to TRBD2. Trimming removed 4 bases from V and 4 bases from J; junction bases left unmatched: 5. Germline V lookup: CDR1 SGHVS, CDR2 FQNEAQ. The CDR3 runs to 16 residues. The CDR3 DNA reads as TGTGCCAGCAGCTCTGGACTAGCGGGGGTGTCAGATACGCAGTATTTT. It encodes CASSSGLAGVSDTQYF.

The J gene is TRBJ1-3, the V gene TRBV9, with 9 bases matching TRBD1. Trimming at V came to 4 bases and at J to 4 bases, leaving 9 bases not matched to a gene. Germline CDR1 is SGDLS and CDR2 is YYNGEE. The CDR3 runs 16 residues. Written as DNA, the CDR3 is TGTGCCAGCAGCAGACCTACAGGGGGCCCAGGAAACACCATATATTTT. Amino acids: CASSRPTGGPGNTIYF.

The chain links TRBV11-2 to TRBJ2-3; 15 bases map to TRBD2. Germline CDR1 reads SGHAT; CDR2 reads FQNNGV. There are 18 residues in the CDR3. Losses at the gene ends were 1 base for V and 6 bases for J; bases not matched to a gene: 8. CDR3 amino acids: CASSLASGLAGGRDTQYF. CDR3 in DNA: TGTGCCAGCAGCTTAGCCTCTGGACTAGCGGGGGGGCGGGATACGCAGTATTTT. The entire variable domain, with the rest obtained from reference TRBV11-2 and TRBJ2-3, is as follows: EAGVAQSPRYKIIEKRQSVAFWCNPISGHATLYWYQQILGQGPKLLIQFQNNGVVDDSQLPKDRFSAERLKGVDSTLKIQPAKLEDSAVYLCASSLASGLAGGRDTQYFGPGTRLTVL.

The chain has TRBV30 and TRBJ1-5; TRBD1 is a possible D gene (5 bases). Trimming stripped 0 bases from V and 6 bases from J, with 12 bases between. This CDR3 is built from 14 residues. Per the germline V gene, CDR1 is GTSNPN and CDR2 is SVGIG (reference sequence). CDR3 region: CAWSVPGLSQPQHF. The DNA for the CDR3 is TGTGCCTGGAGTGTCCCAGGGCTTAGTCAGCCCCAGCATTTT. Supplemented by reference TRBV30 and TRBJ1-5, the full variable domain reads SQTIHQWPATLVQPVGSPLSLECTVEGTSNPNLYWYRQAAGRGLQLLFYSVGIGQISSEVPQNLSASRPQDRQFILSSKKLLLSDSGFYLCAWSVPGLSQPQHFGDGTRLSIL.

V gene TRBV2 combines with J gene TRBJ1-2, with D tentatively TRBD1 (6 bases). Trimming left V 6 bases short and J 7 bases short, with 15 bases between. CDR1 and CDR2 from the germline V gene are SNHLY and FYNNEI. The CDR3 totals 13 residues. The CDR3 region is CASRPDRLGGYTF. The DNA for the CDR3 is TGTGCCAGCAGACCCGACAGGCTCGGTGGCTACACCTTC.

This chain connects TRBV19 to TRBJ1-1, with a possible D match to TRBD1 (5 bases). Germline CDR1 reads LNHDA; CDR2 reads SQIVND (reference sequence). Trimming stripped 3 bases from V and 8 bases from J, with 10 bases between. The CDR3 extends over 12 amino acids. CDR3 nucleotides: TGTGCCAGTAGTATGTTACAGGCCGAAGCTTTCTTT. It is translated as CASSMLQAEAFF.

The chain employs TRBV3-1 (or the pseudogene TRBV3-2) and TRBJ1-4; D is ambiguous. This CDR3 spans 13 amino acids. The germline V and J ends were trimmed by 1 base and 8 bases, with 8 bases remaining between them. Germline CDR1 is LGHDT and CDR2 is YNNKEL (reference sequence). DNA for the CDR3: TGTGCCAGCAGCCAAGGGCTCTTAGAAAAACTGTTTTTT. Protein sequence: CASSQGLLEKLFF.